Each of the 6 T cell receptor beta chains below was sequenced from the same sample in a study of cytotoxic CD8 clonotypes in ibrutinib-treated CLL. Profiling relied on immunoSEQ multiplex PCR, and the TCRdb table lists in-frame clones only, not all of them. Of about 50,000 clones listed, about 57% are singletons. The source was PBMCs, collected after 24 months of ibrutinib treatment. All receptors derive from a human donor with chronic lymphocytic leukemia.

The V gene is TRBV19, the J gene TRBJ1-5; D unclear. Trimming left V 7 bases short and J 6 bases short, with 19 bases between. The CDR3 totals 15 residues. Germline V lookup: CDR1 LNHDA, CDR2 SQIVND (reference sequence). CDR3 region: CASTVGAGWGQPQHF. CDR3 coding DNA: TGTGCCAGTACCGTGGGCGCAGGATGGGGTCAGCCCCAGCATTTT.

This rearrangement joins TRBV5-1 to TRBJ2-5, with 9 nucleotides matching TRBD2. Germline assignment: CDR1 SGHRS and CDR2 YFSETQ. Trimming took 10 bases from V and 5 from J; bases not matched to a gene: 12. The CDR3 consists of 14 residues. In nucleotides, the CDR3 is TGCGCCTGCCACCCGGGACTAGCAGGGGAGACCCAGTACTTC. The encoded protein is CACHPGLAGETQYF. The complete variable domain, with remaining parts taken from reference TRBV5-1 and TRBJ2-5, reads KAGVTQTPRYLIKTRGQQVTLSCSPISGHRSVSWYQQTPGQGLQFLFEYFSETQRNKGNFPGRFSGRQFSNSRSEMNVSTLELGDSALYLCACHPGLAGETQYFGPGTRLLVL.

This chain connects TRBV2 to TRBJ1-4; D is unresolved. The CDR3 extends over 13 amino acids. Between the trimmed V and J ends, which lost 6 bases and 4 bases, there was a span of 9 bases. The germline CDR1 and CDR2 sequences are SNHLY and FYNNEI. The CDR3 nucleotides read TGTGCCAGCAGATTGGGGTATAATGAAAAACTGTTTTTT. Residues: CASRLGYNEKLFF.

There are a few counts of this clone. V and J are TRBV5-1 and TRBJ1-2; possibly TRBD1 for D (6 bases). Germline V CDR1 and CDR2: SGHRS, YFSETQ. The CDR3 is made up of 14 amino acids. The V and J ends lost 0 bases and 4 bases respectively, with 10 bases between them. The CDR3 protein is CASSLAQGTYGYTF. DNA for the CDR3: TGCGCCAGCAGCTTGGCGCAGGGGACCTATGGCTACACCTTC.

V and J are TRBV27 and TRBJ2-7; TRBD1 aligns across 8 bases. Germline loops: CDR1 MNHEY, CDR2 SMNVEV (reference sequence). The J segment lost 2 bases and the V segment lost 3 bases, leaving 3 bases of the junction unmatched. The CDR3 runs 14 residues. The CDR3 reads CASSFGQGPYEQYF. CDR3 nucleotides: TGTGCCAGCAGTTTCGGACAGGGTCCCTACGAGCAGTACTTC.

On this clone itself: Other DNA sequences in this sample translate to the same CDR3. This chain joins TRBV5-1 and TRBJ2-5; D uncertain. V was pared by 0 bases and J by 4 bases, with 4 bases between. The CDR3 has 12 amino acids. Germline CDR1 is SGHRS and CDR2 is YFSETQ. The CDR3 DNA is TGCGCCAGCAGCTTGGTTGGAGAGACCCAGTACTTC. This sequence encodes CASSLVGETQYF.